This T cell receptor beta chain originates from a study of shared clonotypes between healthy human individuals. Looked up from germline, CDR1 is SGHNT and CDR2 is YENEEA. CDR3 length: 12 residues. With 2 bases removed from V and 11 bases from J, the gap between germline ends came to 9 bases. Method: immunoSEQ multiplex PCR; TCRdb's copy keeps in-frame clones and lacks some. The sample has more than 150,000 clones, 66% seen once; the top ten hold roughly a tenth. This TCR derives from a man aged 30-40 years in good health. Source material: memory CD4+ T cells sorted from blood. Regarding subset: CD45RA-negative fraction. The chain links TRBV11-3 to TRBJ2-2; perhaps TRBD1 as D (5 bases). CDR3 DNA sequence: TGTGCCAGCAGCTTATCAGACAGTGAGCTGTTTTTT. Translation gives CASSLSDSELFF.